This T cell receptor (beta chain) was sequenced in a study of T cells in Graves' hyperthyroidism and ophthalmopathy. RNA transcripts yielded amplified TCR beta CDR3 regions. The HTBI primer set was used in a first-round RT-PCR of the TCR CDR3. TCRdb re-called the multiplex PCR reads with MiXCR, one entry per CDR3 protein. The sample has 450,000 to 650,000 distinct CDR3 sequences, 17% seen once. Ophthalmopathy patients had moderate-to-severe active disease, CAS ≥3, NOSPECS ≥4, and disease duration under 3 months. Criteria for exclusion of patients were uncontrolled infection, other autoimmune disease, pregnancy or lactation. For the diagnoses, clinical symptoms, serum thyroxine and TRAb, thyroid ultrasound and orbital computed tomography were used. PBMCs were derived from 10 ml fresh peripheral blood. This TCR was recovered from a woman aged 18-30 years with Graves' ophthalmopathy. Sequenced sample: blood.

CDR3 protein: CASSLLGGAAYNEQFF. The DNA of the CDR3 is TGTGCCAGCAGTTTATTAGGGGGCGCGGCATACAATGAGCAGTTCTTC. This chain connects TRBV28 to TRBJ2-1; 7 nucleotides agree with TRBD1. Trimming took 1 base from V and 4 from J; bases not matched to a gene: 7. Germline assignment: CDR1 MDHEN and CDR2 SYDVKM. CDR3 length: 16 residues. Looking up the rest from reference TRBV28 and TRBJ2-1 gives the full variable domain: DVKVTQSSRYLVKRTGEKVFLECVQDMDHENMFWYRQDPGLGLRLIYFSYDVKMKEKGDIPEGYSVSREKKERFSLILESASTNQTSMYLCASSLLGGAAYNEQFFGPGTRLTVL.